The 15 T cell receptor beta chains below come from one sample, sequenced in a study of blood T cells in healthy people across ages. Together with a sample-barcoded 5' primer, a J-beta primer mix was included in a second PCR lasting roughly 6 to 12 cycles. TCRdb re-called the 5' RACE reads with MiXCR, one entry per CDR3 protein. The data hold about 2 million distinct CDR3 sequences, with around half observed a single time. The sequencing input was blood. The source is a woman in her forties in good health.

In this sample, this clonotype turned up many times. The CDR3: CASSPFLGSKETQYF. In DNA form, the CDR3 reads TGTGCCAGCAGCCCATTTTTGGGCAGTAAAGAGACCCAGTACTTC. The chain links TRBV7-3 to TRBJ2-5; D gene uncertain. This CDR3 contains 15 residues. V was pared by 5 bases and J by 3 bases, with 16 bases between. The V gene's germline CDR1 is SGHTA and CDR2 FQGTGA. The whole variable domain, remainder taken from reference TRBV7-3 and TRBJ2-5, is GAGVSQTPSNKVTEKGKYVELRCDPISGHTALYWYRQSLGQGPEFLIYFQGTGAADDSGLPNDRFFAVRPEGSVSTLKIQRTERGDSAVYLCASSPFLGSKETQYFGPGTRLLVL.

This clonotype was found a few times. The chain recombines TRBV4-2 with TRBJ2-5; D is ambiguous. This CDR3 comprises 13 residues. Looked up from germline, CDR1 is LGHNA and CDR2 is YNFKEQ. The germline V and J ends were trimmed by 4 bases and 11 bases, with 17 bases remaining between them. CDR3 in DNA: TGTGCCAGCAGCCGACAAATTGGTGAGGAGCAGTACTTC. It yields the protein CASSRQIGEEQYF.

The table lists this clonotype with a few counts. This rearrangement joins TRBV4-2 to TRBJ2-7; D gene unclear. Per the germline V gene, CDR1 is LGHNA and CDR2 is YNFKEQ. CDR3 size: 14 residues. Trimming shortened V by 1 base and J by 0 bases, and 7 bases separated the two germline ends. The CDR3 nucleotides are TGTGCCAGCAGCCAAGGACTCGTCTCCTACGAGCAGTACTTC. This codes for CASSQGLVSYEQYF.

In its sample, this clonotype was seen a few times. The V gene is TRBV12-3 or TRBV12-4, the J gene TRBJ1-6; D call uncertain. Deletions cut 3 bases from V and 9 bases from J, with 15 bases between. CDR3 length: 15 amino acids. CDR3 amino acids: CASSLVGSWGSPLHF. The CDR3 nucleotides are TGTGCCAGCAGTTTGGTCGGGAGTTGGGGTTCACCCCTCCACTTT.

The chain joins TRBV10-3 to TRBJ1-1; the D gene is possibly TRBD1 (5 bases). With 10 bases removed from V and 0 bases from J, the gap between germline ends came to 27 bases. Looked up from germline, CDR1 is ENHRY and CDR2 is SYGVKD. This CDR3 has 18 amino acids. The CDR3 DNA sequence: TGTGCCACAGGCCCCACCCCCCTAGACAGAGACATGAACACTGAAGCTTTCTTT. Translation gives CATGPTPLDRDMNTEAFF.

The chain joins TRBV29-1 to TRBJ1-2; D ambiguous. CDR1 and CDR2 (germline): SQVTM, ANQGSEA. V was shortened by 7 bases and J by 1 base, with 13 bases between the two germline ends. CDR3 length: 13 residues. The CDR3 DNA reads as TGCAGCGCCACGACGGGTGGTAACTATGGCTACACCTTC. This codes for CSATTGGNYGYTF.

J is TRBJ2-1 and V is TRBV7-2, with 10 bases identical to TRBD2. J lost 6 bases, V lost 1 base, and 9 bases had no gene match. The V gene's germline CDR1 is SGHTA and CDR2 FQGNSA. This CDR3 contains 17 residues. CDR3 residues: CASSLDSSGGIINEQFF. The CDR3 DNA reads TGTGCCAGCAGCTTAGATAGTAGCGGGGGGATCATCAATGAGCAGTTCTTC.

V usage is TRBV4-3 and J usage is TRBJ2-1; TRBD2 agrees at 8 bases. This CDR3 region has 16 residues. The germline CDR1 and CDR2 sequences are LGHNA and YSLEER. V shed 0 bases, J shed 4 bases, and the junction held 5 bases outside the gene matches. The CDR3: CASSQDRGGIYNEQFF. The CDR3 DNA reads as TGCGCCAGCAGCCAAGACCGGGGGGGCATTTACAATGAGCAGTTCTTC.

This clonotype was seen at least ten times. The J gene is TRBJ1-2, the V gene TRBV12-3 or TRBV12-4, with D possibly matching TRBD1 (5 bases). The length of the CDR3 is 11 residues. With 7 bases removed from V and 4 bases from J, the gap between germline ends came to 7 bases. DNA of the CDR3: TGTGCCAGCACCCAGGGCTATGGCTACACCTTC. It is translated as CASTQGYGYTF.

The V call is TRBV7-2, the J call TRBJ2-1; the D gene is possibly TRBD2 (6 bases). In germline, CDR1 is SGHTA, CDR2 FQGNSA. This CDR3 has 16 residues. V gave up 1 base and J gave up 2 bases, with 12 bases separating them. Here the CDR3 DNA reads TGTGCCAGCAGCTTAGATGCGGGGCGGGCCTACAATGAGCAGTTCTTC. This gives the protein CASSLDAGRAYNEQFF.

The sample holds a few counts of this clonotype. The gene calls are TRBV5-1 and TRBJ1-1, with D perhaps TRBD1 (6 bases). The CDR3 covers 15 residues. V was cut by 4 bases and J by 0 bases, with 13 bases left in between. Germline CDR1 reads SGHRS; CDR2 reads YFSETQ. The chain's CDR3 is CASSAGTNMNTEAFF. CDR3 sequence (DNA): TGCGCCAGCAGCGCCGGGACAAATATGAACACTGAAGCTTTCTTT.

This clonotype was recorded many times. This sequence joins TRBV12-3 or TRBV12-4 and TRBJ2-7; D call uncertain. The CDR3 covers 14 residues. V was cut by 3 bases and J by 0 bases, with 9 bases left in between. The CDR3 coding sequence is TGTGCCAGCAGTTTTAGTCCCTTCTCCTACGAGCAGTACTTC. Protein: CASSFSPFSYEQYF.

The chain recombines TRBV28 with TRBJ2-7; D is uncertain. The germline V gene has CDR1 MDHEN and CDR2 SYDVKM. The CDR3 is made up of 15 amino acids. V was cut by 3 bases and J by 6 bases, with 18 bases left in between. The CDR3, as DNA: TGTGCCAGCAGTTTTGGTACCGCTTCATCGCGCGAGCAGTACTTC. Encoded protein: CASSFGTASSREQYF.

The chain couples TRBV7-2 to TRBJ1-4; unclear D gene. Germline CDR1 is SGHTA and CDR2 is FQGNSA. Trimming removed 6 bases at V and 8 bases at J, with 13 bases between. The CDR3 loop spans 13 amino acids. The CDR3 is CASSSRTAEKLFF. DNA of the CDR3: TGTGCCAGCAGTTCCAGGACGGCAGAAAAACTGTTTTTT.

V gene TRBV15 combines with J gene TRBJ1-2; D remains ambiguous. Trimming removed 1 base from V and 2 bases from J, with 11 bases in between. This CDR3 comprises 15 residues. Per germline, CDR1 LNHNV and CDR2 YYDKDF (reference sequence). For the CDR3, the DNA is TGTGCCACCAGCAGAGCCACCGTCCTAAACTATGGCTACACCTTC. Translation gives CATSRATVLNYGYTF.